This T cell receptor (beta chain) was captured by sequencing in a study of neurological immune-mediated disorders (dated by TCRdb to between 2017 and 2020). Describing the broader study: Among the approximately 35 multiple sclerosis patients, relapsing-remitting MS was present in roughly 30 and secondary progressive MS was present in 3. Peripheral blood TCR-beta repertoires from HTLV-I-associated myelopathy (HAM/TSP) patients, multiple sclerosis patients and healthy controls were compared by UMI-based sequencing. The 106 TCR-beta libraries covered PBMC samples along with longitudinal samples, technical triplicates, and paired sorted CD4+ and CD8+ T-cell subsets. The cohort included approximately 70 subjects: approximately 15 with HAM/TSP, about 35 with multiple sclerosis, and some 20 healthy controls.

Unsorted PBMC libraries were generated from 2 million PBMCs stored in RNAlater at -80 °C until RNA extraction. Multiple sclerosis patients were enrolled in a US clinical protocol evaluating disease progression by magnetic resonance imaging. Peripheral blood was subjected to Ficoll-Hypaque density gradient centrifugation to isolate PBMCs, which were then cryopreserved in liquid nitrogen. Many counts were recorded for this clonotype. The antigen this receptor binds is unknown. The record has no base qualities; no much larger clone is one base away. Overall study results and their limits: The MS cluster showed no association with clinical or MRI features, and the authors stated that larger cohorts are needed. TCR clonal expansion was greatest in HAM/TSP patients and smallest in MS patients, who ranked below even healthy controls. Repertoires from 18 of 34 MS patients were grouped by phylogenetic analysis into a cluster of related CDR3 sequences, suggesting a possible repertoire-level signature. Expanded clones from different subjects shared no identical CDR3 amino acid sequences, which suggests that TCR-beta repertoires were private in all groups.

cDNA was synthesized by template-switch 5'RACE using a primer with a 10-nucleotide random unique molecular identifier that tagged each TCR transcript. Each sequencing run produced over 160 million TCR-beta sequences covering 15-18 subjects. The RNeasy kit was used for extraction of total RNA. TCR-beta VDJ regions were amplified with primers for the TCR constant region and the 5'RACE anchor, using the KAPA Real-time Library Amplification kit. A first PCR added sample indexes and Illumina adaptors, and a second PCR then raised library yield. The roughly 650 bp TCR product was size-selected on a 2% E-gel SizeSelection system after Ampure bead purification. Library quality was checked on a Bioanalyzer, concentration was measured with Qubit, and libraries were quantified with the Kapa Library Quantification kit before pooling. Paired-end 2 x 150 bp sequencing of the libraries was performed on an Illumina HiSeq 2500. To increase sequence diversity, 25-30% phiX was spiked into each library pool. Concerning the study's data processing: The UMI-based MiGEC pipeline processed quality-filtered reads and removed over 80% of raw TCR sequences during error correction. VDJ genes were aligned to IMGT germline references, and each clonotype was defined by a unique CDR3 amino acid sequence together with V-J genes. VDJtools evaluated clonal expansion, Shannon diversity and CDR3 relatedness (CalcPairwiseDistances, ClusterSamples); CLCbio workbench built phylogenetic trees. Using coefficient-of-variation modelling across technical triplicates, the study counted a clone as expanded if it had at least 8 unique UMIs. The public reads were run again by TCRdb, first through fastp at Q25 and then through MiXCR, and only productive beta chains were kept. CDR3 protein sequences are deduplicated, and each keeps its most common genes and DNA. These V and J calls derive from TCRdb rather than the authors' analysis. The sample profile shows under 75,000 distinct CDR3 sequences; 3% to 4% of them were found once. The ten largest clones represent 6% to 9% of the sample.

Sample: PBMCs. This receptor was identified in a woman aged 60 to 75 with multiple sclerosis.

Here is the DNA: TGTGCCAGCGCGGGATTATCAGATACGCAGTATTTT. It is translated as CASAGLSDTQYF. The V and J segments used are TRBV25-1 and TRBJ2-3; the D segment could be TRBD2, given 6 matching bases. CDR1 and CDR2 are drawn from the germline V gene: MGHDK, SYGVNS. Deletion took 8 bases off V and 4 bases off J, with a span of 10 bases between the germline ends. The CDR3 spans 12 residues, from the cysteine through the phenylalanine. Only the CDR3 region is kept as DNA, spanning 36 bases read in frame from base 1.